This TCR beta chain comes out of a study of shared clonotypes between healthy human individuals. Points from the study as a whole: Compared with clonotypes that all four donors shared, non-shared clonotypes had lower generation probabilities.

This CDR3 is 10 amino acids long. Deletions cut 8 bases from V and 5 bases from J, with 7 bases between. In germline, CDR1 is MNHNS, CDR2 SASEGT. With respect to this clone: The target antigen is unknown.

The protocol was immunoSEQ multiplex PCR, while the TCRdb copy is restricted to in-frame clones and leaves out a portion. The sample yields a few hundred thousand clones, more than 75% seen once. The sequencing sample was made of memory CD8+ T cells sorted from blood. Subset in this sample: CD45RO+ cells pooled with CCR7-negative TemRA cells. The rearrangement joins TRBV6-1 to TRBJ2-7; D is ambiguous. The TCR originated in a man aged 18-30 years in good health. CDR3 nucleotide sequence: TGTGCCAGCGCCCTGAACGAGCAGTACTTC. Amino acid sequence: CASALNEQYF.